The source of this T cell receptor (beta chain) is a study of T cell changes during pregnancy in multiple sclerosis. Libraries were prepared by immunoSEQ multiplex PCR; TCRdb keeps only in-frame clonotypes and omits some of them. Among roughly 38,000 clones, almost 95% were seen once, and the ten largest hold less than 0.9%. The CDR3 contains 14 residues. Looked up from germline, CDR1 is SGHRS and CDR2 is YFSETQ. V lost 3 bases to trimming and J lost 1 base; unmatched junction nucleotides: 1. Sequencing was performed on CD4+ T cells from peripheral blood mononuclear cells, taken before pregnancy. This sequence was found in a female donor with multiple sclerosis, enrolled in a pregnancy study. The V and J genes are TRBV5-1 and TRBJ2-3; 8 bases are a match to TRBD2. CDR3 sequence reads: CASSSTSGTDTQYF. The DNA of the CDR3 is TGCGCCAGCAGCTCGACTAGCGGCACAGATACGCAGTATTTT. Complete variable domain (other parts from reference TRBV5-1 and TRBJ2-3): KAGVTQTPRYLIKTRGQQVTLSCSPISGHRSVSWYQQTPGQGLQFLFEYFSETQRNKGNFPGRFSGRQFSNSRSEMNVSTLELGDSALYLCASSSTSGTDTQYFGPGTRLTVL.